This TCR beta chain is from a study of human T cells and chemical hapten exposure. For the study at large: All through the approximately 22-week study, the scalp of each patient received diphenylcyclopropenone doses weekly.

Time point denoted: pre-sensitization, week 0. Treatment described: therapeutic diphenylcyclopropenone sensitization with weekly scalp DPC. From whole blood left unfractionated, total RNA was extracted. This clonotype was picked up many times. With 5 bases removed from V and 2 bases from J, the gap between germline ends came to 15 bases. This CDR3 contains 15 residues. Each CDR3 protein gets one entry after TCRdb re-called the RACE reads with MiXCR. In the table there are over 300,000 distinct CDR3 sequences, approximately 5.1% of which are singletons. This TCR came from a woman aged 45-59 years with alopecia areata. Some clones in this sample may be carry-over from other donors' samples. The sample here was whole blood, taken in connection with sensitization to the hapten diphenylcyclopropenone (DPC). This chain connects TRBV12-3 or TRBV12-4 to TRBJ1-2; D gene uncertain. The CDR3 region has the DNA TGTGCCAGCAGTCCCCATCAGTGGACCAACTATGGCTACACCTTC. Translation: CASSPHQWTNYGYTF.